The rows below give T cell receptor beta chains drawn from one sample of a study of blood T cell repertoires in COVID-19. Data came from immunoSEQ multiplex PCR; TCRdb stores just in-frame clones and leaves some out. Of hundreds of thousands of clones detected, approximately 80% appear once; the ten largest clones hold roughly 10%. What was sequenced was peripheral blood. The receptors shown here come from a woman older than 75 with acute or convalescent COVID-19. CDR3s include the opening cysteine and the closing phenylalanine or tryptophan. Clone size, where shown, is once, few, many, or a class for clones that have expanded.

clone_size: -
v_call: TRBV11-2
j_call: TRBJ1-2
cdr3_aa: CASSRTGTNYGYTF

clone_size: -
v_call: TRBV14
j_call: TRBJ2-5
cdr3_aa: CASSVRLQETQYF

clone_size: -
v_call: TRBV3-1/TRBV3-2
j_call: TRBJ1-2
cdr3_aa: CASSQDQWGGYGYTF

clone_size: -
v_call: TRBV2
j_call: TRBJ2-2
cdr3_aa: CASRGGSTGELFF

clone_size: -
v_call: TRBV30
j_call: TRBJ2-7
cdr3_aa: CAWSDRGWVSFEQYF

clone_size: -
v_call: TRBV3-1/TRBV3-2
j_call: TRBJ1-6
cdr3_aa: CASSRSDRYNSPLHF

clone_size: -
v_call: TRBV2
j_call: TRBJ2-7
cdr3_aa: CASSIGAYEQYF

clone_size: -
v_call: TRBV5-1
j_call: TRBJ2-2
cdr3_aa: CASSSAGTHDGELFF

clone_size: -
v_call: TRBV6-5
j_call: TRBJ2-7
cdr3_aa: CASGAGGPLEQYF

clone_size: -
v_call: TRBV29-1
j_call: TRBJ1-4
cdr3_aa: CSAGTGVGKLFF

clone_size: -
v_call: TRBV11-2
j_call: TRBJ1-6
cdr3_aa: CASSLSDSNSPLHF

clone_size: -
v_call: TRBV3-1/TRBV3-2
j_call: TRBJ2-2
cdr3_aa: CASSQDRLATGELFF

clone_size: -
v_call: TRBV18
j_call: TRBJ2-4
cdr3_aa: CASSPELGTELYF

clone_size: -
v_call: TRBV27
j_call: TRBJ1-2
cdr3_aa: CASSSTGSYGYTF

clone_size: few
v_call: TRBV27
j_call: TRBJ1-1
cdr3_aa: CASRPPGQQNTEAFF

clone_size: -
v_call: TRBV5-4
j_call: TRBJ2-1
cdr3_aa: CASSRTGTGVREQFF

clone_size: few
v_call: TRBV18
j_call: TRBJ2-1
cdr3_aa: CASSPVTSSYNEQFF

clone_size: -
v_call: TRBV5-6
j_call: TRBJ1-1
cdr3_aa: CASSFLNRGGNTEAFF

clone_size: -
v_call: TRBV10-2
j_call: TRBJ2-5
cdr3_aa: CASNGLAGDTHVETQYF

clone_size: -
v_call: TRBV12-3/TRBV12-4
j_call: TRBJ1-6
cdr3_aa: CASSPAQGLPLHF

clone_size: -
v_call: TRBV27
j_call: TRBJ1-5
cdr3_aa: CASSLSRQPQHF

clone_size: -
v_call: TRBV28
j_call: TRBJ1-1
cdr3_aa: CASSFYLSQGGSNTEAFF

clone_size: -
v_call: TRBV5-4
j_call: TRBJ2-7
cdr3_aa: CASSRGQGGITYEQYF

clone_size: -
v_call: TRBV18
j_call: TRBJ1-5
cdr3_aa: CASSTQGDQPQHF

clone_size: -
v_call: TRBV18
j_call: TRBJ2-2
cdr3_aa: CASFPRLTGELFF

clone_size: -
v_call: TRBV24-1
j_call: TRBJ2-5
cdr3_aa: CATSDIAGGPETQYF

clone_size: -
v_call: TRBV4-2
j_call: TRBJ2-1
cdr3_aa: CASSQEALSYNEQFF

clone_size: -
v_call: TRBV28
j_call: TRBJ2-7
cdr3_aa: CASSSPGTAYEQYF

clone_size: -
v_call: TRBV28
j_call: TRBJ2-7
cdr3_aa: CASSLTTGVDYEQYF